The subject of this entry is one TCR beta chain. The sample originates from a study of cytomegalovirus exposure and HLA in healthy donors. Study summary: In an earlier analysis, approximately 120 million unique TCR beta sequences were found from 150 million to 200 million T cells.

PCR involved 60 Vbeta and 13 Jbeta primers. Produced via immunoSEQ multiplex PCR; TCRdb's table is partial and in-frame only. The table shows 140,000 to 150,000 clones, with about two thirds occurring only once. This TCR was sampled from a woman aged 55-69 years in good health and CMV-seropositive. What was sequenced was PBMCs.

The CDR3 spells CAWRDTSNTEAFF. CDR3 in DNA: TGTGCCTGGAGGGACACTTCGAACACTGAAGCTTTCTTT. V usage is TRBV30 and J usage is TRBJ1-1; D might be TRBD1 (5 bases). Trimming removed 3 bases at V and 1 base at J, with 9 bases between. CDR3 length: 13 residues. The germline CDR1 and CDR2 sequences are GTSNPN and SVGIG (reference sequence).